The 27 T cell receptor beta chains reported below all come from one sample, sequenced in a study of T cells expressing NK-cell markers. One entry per CDR3 protein, without DNA, is what TCRdb gives after re-calling the 5' RACE reads. This sample's table reports about 260,000 distinct CDR3 sequences. The sequenced sample was blood T cells: a sorted CD56 or NKG2C T cell subset, CD4+ or CD8+ T cells, or bulk PBMC T cells (not recorded which). All receptors derive from a woman aged 18 to 75 in good health.

The chain recombines TRBV12-3 or TRBV12-4 with TRBJ2-4; TCRdb names TRBD1, which stays unverified in the absence of DNA. The CDR3 is 15 amino acids. CDR3 amino acids: CASSSHTGYGNIQYF.

The chain combines TRBV7-2 with TRBJ2-2. The CDR3 spans 14 residues. Per the germline V gene, CDR1 is SGHTA and CDR2 is FQGNSA. The chain's CDR3 is CASSLRRTTGELFF.

The chain has TRBV24-1 and TRBJ2-5; no DNA is available, so the TRBD2 call from TCRdb remains unchecked. The CDR3 has 15 amino acids. The germline V gene has CDR1 KGHDR and CDR2 SFDVKD. This CDR3 reads CATSLASGKGETQYF.

The chain recombines TRBV20-1 with TRBJ2-1; there is no DNA to check the TCRdb D call of TRBD2. Germline V gene data show CDR1 as DFQATT and CDR2 as SNEGSKA (reference sequence). The CDR3 sequence is 16 residues long. Here the CDR3 reads CSARGPGLAVSNEQFF.

The chain combines TRBV12-3 or TRBV12-4 with TRBJ2-4; as DNA is missing, the TRBD1 call by TCRdb cannot be tested. There are 14 residues in the CDR3. CDR3 region: CASSSRTGRDIQYF.

This chain links TRBV5-1 with TRBJ2-2; the TCRdb D gene call, TRBD2, has no DNA to confirm it. Germline V gene sequence: CDR1 SGHRS, CDR2 YFSETQ. This CDR3 comprises 12 residues. CDR3 sequence reads: CASSRDGGELFF.

The chain carries TRBV5-1 and TRBJ2-1; lacking DNA, the TRBD1 call made by TCRdb goes unchecked. The length of the CDR3 is 17 residues. Looked up from germline, CDR1 is SGHRS and CDR2 is YFSETQ. The CDR3 loop is CASSLGFGTGGVYEQFF.

The V call is TRBV5-1, the J call TRBJ2-3. The CDR3 has 14 amino acids. The germline gives CDR1 SGHRS, CDR2 YFSETQ. The CDR3 is CASSLAMDTVTQYF.

V usage is TRBV20-1 and J usage is TRBJ1-2. The CDR3 covers 13 residues. Germline values: CDR1 DFQATT, CDR2 SNEGSKA (reference sequence). CDR3 amino acids: CSAIDTGNYGYTF.

The J gene is TRBJ2-3, the V gene TRBV6-5. Germline CDR1 MNHEY, CDR2 SVGAGI. This CDR3 has 13 amino acids. The CDR3 here is CASSWTSTDTQYF.

The chain has TRBV2 and TRBJ2-1; TCRdb proposes TRBD2, but this gene call is untestable without DNA. The CDR3 consists of 15 residues. Germline CDR1 SNHLY, CDR2 FYNNEI. CDR3 region: CASSPTSGGPNEQFF.

The rearrangement uses TRBV5-1 and TRBJ2-2; the D call of TRBD2 rests on TCRdb alone, since no DNA is present to check it. The CDR3 is 16 amino acids. From germline, CDR1 is SGHRS and CDR2 YFSETQ. CDR3 residues: CASSLRPAGNTGELFF.

The CDR3 protein is CASSVLTKLASEQFF. This chain links TRBV7-8 with TRBJ2-1; the TRBD2 assignment by TCRdb is unverifiable without DNA. Per the germline V gene, CDR1 is SGHVS and CDR2 is FQNEAQ. This CDR3 comprises 15 residues. Full variable domain (rest looked up from reference TRBV7-8 and TRBJ2-1): GAGVSQSPRYKVAKRGQDVALRCDPISGHVSLFWYQQALGQGPEFLTYFQNEAQLDKSGLPSDRFFAERPEGSVSTLKIQRTQQEDSAVYLCASSVLTKLASEQFFGPGTRLTVL.

This chain links TRBV20-1 with TRBJ1-1; TCRdb gives TRBD1 as the D gene, but with no DNA this cannot be confirmed. The CDR3 totals 12 residues. Germline V gene sequence: CDR1 DFQATT, CDR2 SNEGSKA (reference sequence). The CDR3 sequence: CSAKGWGTEAFF.

This sequence joins TRBV11-3 and TRBJ2-5; the TRBD1 assignment by TCRdb is unverifiable without DNA. The V gene's germline CDR1 is SGHNT and CDR2 YENEEA. This CDR3 is 13 amino acids long. The CDR3 sequence: CASSAQGGETQYF.

The chain joins TRBV20-1 to TRBJ1-6. The CDR3 spans 13 residues. The germline V gene encodes CDR1 DFQATT and CDR2 SNEGSKA (reference sequence). CDR3 sequence: CSATTAYNSPLHF.

This rearrangement joins TRBV7-8 to TRBJ1-6; TCRdb lists TRBD1, though no DNA is available to test this call. Germline CDR1 is SGHVS and CDR2 is FQNEAQ. The CDR3 is made up of 15 amino acids. CDR3 residues: CASSLSTQGNSPLHF.

V usage is TRBV29-1 and J usage is TRBJ2-7; TCRdb returns TRBD1, unconfirmable since there is no DNA. CDR1 SQVTM and CDR2 ANQGSEA come from the germline V gene. CDR3 size: 12 residues. CDR3 loop: CSVESGEVEQYF.

The chain uses TRBV2 and TRBJ2-5. The CDR3 spans 14 residues. The V gene's germline CDR1 is SNHLY and CDR2 FYNNEI. Here the CDR3 reads CASSVGSYQETQYF.

CDR3 sequence reads: CASSMVLAGAGANVLTF. V and J are TRBV19 and TRBJ2-6; no DNA is available, so the TRBD2 call from TCRdb remains unchecked. Germline V lookup: CDR1 LNHDA, CDR2 SQIVND (reference sequence). This CDR3 comprises 17 residues.

This sequence joins TRBV4-1 and TRBJ1-5. The CDR3 is 14 amino acids. CDR1 and CDR2 from the germline V gene are MGHRA and YSYEKL. CDR3 amino acids: CASSQELANQPQHF.

J is TRBJ1-2 and V is TRBV25-1. Germline CDR1 reads MGHDK; CDR2 reads SYGVNS. CDR3 length: 13 amino acids. This CDR3 is CASSAEVRYGYTF.

V usage is TRBV24-1 and J usage is TRBJ1-5. Germline CDR1 is KGHDR and CDR2 is SFDVKD. This CDR3 comprises 12 residues. The CDR3: CATSDSSQPQHF.

This sequence joins TRBV18 and TRBJ2-3; TCRdb designates TRBD2, a call that cannot be tested without DNA. Germline V gene data show CDR1 as KGHSH and CDR2 as LQKENI. This CDR3 contains 14 residues. The CDR3: CASSLGLNTDTQYF.

The rearrangement uses TRBV11-2 and TRBJ1-3; TCRdb's D call of TRBD1 is untestable without DNA. Germline CDR1 is SGHAT and CDR2 is FQNNGV. The CDR3 is made up of 15 amino acids. The CDR3 sequence: CASSLSSVPGNTIYF.

The chain carries TRBV5-4 and TRBJ1-1. The CDR3 runs 15 residues. CDR1 and CDR2 from the germline V gene are SGHNT and YYREEE (reference sequence). The CDR3 loop reads CASTDPEEANTEAFF.

The chain uses TRBV7-9 and TRBJ1-4. Germline CDR1 SEHNR, CDR2 FQNEAQ (reference sequence). CDR3 size: 15 residues. The CDR3 sequence is CASGPIGGVGEKLFF.